This T cell receptor (beta chain) was profiled in a study of beta chain features in type 1 diabetes. Findings and caveats of the study: Researchers could not determine here whether HLA type influences TCRB rearrangement.

With regard to this clone: Antigen specificity is unknown.

TCRB transcripts that were expressed got sequenced, as all of the isolated RNA had been reverse transcribed. Measured with immunoSEQ multiplex PCR; TCRdb has only the in-frame clones, and not every one. The sample holds under 250,000 clones; about 25% are singletons and the top ten take 3.5% to 4%. CDR3 length: 15 residues. Germline CDR1 reads SGHTA; CDR2 reads FQGNSA. Trimming took off 1 base at V and 6 bases at J, with 13 bases between the two ends. By way of CD45RO/CCR7/CD25/CD127/CD95/CD27, the CD4+ regulatory, stem cell-like memory, central memory and naive cells were sorted. The chain joins TRBV7-2 to TRBJ2-1, with D possibly being TRBD1 (6 bases). The sequenced material came from central memory CD4+ T cells from blood. This receptor was obtained from a man aged 25 to 45 in good health. The CDR3 DNA reads as TGTGCCAGCAGCTTAGGGGCCCGGGACACCAATGAGCAGTTCTTC. As protein: CASSLGARDTNEQFF.